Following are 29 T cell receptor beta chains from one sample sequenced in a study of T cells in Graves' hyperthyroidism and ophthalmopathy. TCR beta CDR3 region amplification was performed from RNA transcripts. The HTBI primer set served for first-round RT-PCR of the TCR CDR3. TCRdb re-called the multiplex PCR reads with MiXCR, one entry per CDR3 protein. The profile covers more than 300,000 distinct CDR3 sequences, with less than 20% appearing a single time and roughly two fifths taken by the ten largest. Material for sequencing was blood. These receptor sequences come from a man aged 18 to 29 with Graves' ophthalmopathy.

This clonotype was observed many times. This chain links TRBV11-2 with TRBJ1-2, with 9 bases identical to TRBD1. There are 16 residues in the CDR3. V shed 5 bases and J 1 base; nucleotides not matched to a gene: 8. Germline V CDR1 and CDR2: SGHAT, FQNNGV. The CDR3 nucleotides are TGTGCCAGCAGCCGCATACAGGGGGCCATTAACTATGGCTACACCTTC. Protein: CASSRIQGAINYGYTF.

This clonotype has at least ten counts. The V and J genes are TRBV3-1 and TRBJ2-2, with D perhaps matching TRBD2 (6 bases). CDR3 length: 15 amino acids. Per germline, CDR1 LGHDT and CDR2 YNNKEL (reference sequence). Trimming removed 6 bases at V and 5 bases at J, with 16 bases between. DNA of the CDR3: TGTGCCAGCAGTCGCTTTGGAGGGGAGACCGGGGAGCTGTTTTTT. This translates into CASSRFGGETGELFF.

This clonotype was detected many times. The CDR3 region is CASSSGQENSPLHF. CDR3 nucleotides: TGCGCCAGCAGCTCGGGACAGGAGAATTCACCCCTCCACTTT. This chain uses TRBV5-1 with TRBJ1-6; 8 nucleotides agree with TRBD1. Losses at the gene ends were 3 bases for V and 7 bases for J; bases not matched to a gene: 3. The CDR3 is made up of 14 amino acids. Germline values: CDR1 SGHRS, CDR2 YFSETQ. The full variable domain, in which reference TRBV5-1 and TRBJ1-6 provide the parts outside the CDR3, is KAGVTQTPRYLIKTRGQQVTLSCSPISGHRSVSWYQQTPGQGLQFLFEYFSETQRNKGNFPGRFSGRQFSNSRSEMNVSTLELGDSALYLCASSSGQENSPLHFGNGTRLTVT.

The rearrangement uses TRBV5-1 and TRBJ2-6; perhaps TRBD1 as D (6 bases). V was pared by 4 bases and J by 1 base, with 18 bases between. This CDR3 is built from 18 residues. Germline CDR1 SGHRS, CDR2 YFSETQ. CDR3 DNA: TGCGCCAGCAGCCTGACAGGTGGTGGTCTTTCTGGGGCCAACGTCCTGACTTTC. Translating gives CASSLTGGGLSGANVLTF.

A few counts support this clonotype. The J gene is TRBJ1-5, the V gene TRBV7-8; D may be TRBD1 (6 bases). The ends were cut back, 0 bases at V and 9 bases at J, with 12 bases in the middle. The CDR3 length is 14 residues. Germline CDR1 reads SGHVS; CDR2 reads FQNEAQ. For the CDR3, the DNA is TGTGCCAGCAGCTTAGCCTCGGGGGCTGGGCCCCAGCATTTT. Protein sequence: CASSLASGAGPQHF.

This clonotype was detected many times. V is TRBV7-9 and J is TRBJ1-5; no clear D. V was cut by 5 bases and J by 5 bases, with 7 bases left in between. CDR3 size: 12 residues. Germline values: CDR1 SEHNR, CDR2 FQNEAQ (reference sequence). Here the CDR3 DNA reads TGTGCCAGCAGCAGGGTGGATCAGCCCCAGCATTTT. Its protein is CASSRVDQPQHF.

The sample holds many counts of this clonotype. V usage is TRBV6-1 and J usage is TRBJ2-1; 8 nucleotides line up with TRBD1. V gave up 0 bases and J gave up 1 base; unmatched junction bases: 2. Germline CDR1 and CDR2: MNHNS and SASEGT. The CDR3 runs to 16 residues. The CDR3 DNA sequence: TGTGCCAGCAGTGAAGCCAGGGGGCGATCCTACAATGAGCAGTTCTTC. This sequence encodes CASSEARGRSYNEQFF.

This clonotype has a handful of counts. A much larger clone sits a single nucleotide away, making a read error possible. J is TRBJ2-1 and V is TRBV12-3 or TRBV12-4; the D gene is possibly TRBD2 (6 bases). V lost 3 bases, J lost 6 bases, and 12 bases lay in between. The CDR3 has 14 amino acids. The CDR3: CASSLGRETNEQFF. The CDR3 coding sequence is TGTGCCAGCAGTTTGGGGCGGGAAACCAATGAGCAGTTCTTC.

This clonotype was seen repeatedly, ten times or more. The CDR3 DNA reads TGCAGTGCGGCCGGGACATTTAACACCGGGGAGCTGTTTTTT. Residues: CSAAGTFNTGELFF. V gene TRBV20-1 combines with J gene TRBJ2-2, with a possible D match to TRBD1 (6 bases). Germline loops: CDR1 DFQATT, CDR2 SNEGSKA (reference sequence). There are 14 residues in the CDR3. V lost 6 bases to trimming and J lost 2 bases, with 13 bases between them.

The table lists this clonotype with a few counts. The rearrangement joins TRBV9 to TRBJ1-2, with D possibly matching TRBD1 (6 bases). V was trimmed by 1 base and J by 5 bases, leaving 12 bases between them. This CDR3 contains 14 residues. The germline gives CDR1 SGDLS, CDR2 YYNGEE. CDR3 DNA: TGTGCCAGCAGCGTAAGCAGGAGGGGGTATGGCTACACCTTC. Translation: CASSVSRRGYGYTF.

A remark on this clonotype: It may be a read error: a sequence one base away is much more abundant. CDR3 sequence: CSARDPAGADTGELLF. DNA of the CDR3: TGCAGTGCTAGAGATCCGGCGGGGGCGGACACCGGGGAGCTGCTTTTT. The chain links TRBV20-1 to TRBJ2-2; a possible D gene is TRBD2 (7 bases). CDR3 length: 16 residues. Per the germline V gene, CDR1 is DFQATT and CDR2 is SNEGSKA (reference sequence).

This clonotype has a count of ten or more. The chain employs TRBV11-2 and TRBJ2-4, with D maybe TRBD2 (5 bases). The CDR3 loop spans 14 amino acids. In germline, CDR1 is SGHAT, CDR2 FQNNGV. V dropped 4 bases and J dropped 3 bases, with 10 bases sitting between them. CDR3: CASSYGLGKNIQYF. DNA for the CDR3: TGTGCCAGCAGCTATGGACTCGGCAAAAACATTCAGTACTTC.

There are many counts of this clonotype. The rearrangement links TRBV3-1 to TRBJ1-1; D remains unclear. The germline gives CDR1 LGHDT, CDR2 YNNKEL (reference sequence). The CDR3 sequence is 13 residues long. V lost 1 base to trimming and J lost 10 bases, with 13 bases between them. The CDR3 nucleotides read TGTGCCAGCAGCCAAGCCCGCATTGAGGGAGCTTTCTTT. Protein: CASSQARIEGAFF.

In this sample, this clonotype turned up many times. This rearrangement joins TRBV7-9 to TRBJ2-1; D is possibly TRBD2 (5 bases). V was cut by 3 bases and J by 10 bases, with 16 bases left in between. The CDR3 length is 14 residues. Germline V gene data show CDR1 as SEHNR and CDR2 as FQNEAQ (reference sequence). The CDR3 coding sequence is TGTGCCAGCAGCTTGGCCGAGGGCAGAGGCGAGCAGTTCTTC. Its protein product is CASSLAEGRGEQFF.

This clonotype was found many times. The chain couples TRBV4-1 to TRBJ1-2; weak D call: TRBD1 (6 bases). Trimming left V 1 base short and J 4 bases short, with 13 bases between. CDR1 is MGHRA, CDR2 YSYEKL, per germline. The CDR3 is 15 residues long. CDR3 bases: TGCGCCAGCAGCCAAGGTGAAGGGGGAGTCTATGGCTACACCTTC. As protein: CASSQGEGGVYGYTF.

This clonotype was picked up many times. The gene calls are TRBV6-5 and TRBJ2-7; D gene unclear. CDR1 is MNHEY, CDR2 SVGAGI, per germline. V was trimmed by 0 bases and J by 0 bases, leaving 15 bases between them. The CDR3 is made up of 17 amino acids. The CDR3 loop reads CASSYSISIGISYEQYF. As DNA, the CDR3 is TGTGCCAGCAGTTACTCGATCTCGATTGGGATCTCCTACGAGCAGTACTTC.

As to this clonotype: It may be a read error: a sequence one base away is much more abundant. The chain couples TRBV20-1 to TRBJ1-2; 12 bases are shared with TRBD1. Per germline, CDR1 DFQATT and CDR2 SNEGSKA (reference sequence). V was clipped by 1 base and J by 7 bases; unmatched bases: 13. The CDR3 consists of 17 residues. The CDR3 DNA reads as TGCAGTGCTAGAGGTGGGACAGGGGGCGAGGGACGGCGTGGCTACACCTTC. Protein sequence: CSARGGTGGEGRRGYTF.

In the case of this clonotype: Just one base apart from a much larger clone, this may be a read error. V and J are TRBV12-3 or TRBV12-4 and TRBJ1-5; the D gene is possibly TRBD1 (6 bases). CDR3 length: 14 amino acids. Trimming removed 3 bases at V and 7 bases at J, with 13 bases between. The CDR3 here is CASSLPVGAQPQHF. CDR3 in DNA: TGTGCCAGCAGTTTGCCCGTGGGGGCCCAGCCCCAGCATTTT.

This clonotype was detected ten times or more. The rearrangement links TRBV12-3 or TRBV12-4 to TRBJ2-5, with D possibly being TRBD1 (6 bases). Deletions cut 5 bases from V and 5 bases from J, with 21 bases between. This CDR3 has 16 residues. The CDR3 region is CASSPPGTLLLETQYF. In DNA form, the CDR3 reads TGTGCCAGCAGTCCGCCCGGGACACTACTCCTGGAGACCCAGTACTTC.

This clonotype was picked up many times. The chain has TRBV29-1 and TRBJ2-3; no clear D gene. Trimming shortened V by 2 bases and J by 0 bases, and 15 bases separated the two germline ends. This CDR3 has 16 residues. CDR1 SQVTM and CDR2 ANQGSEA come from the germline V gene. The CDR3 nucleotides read TGCAGCGTTGAACTTCAGACTGCTCCTAGCACAGATACGCAGTATTTT. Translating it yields CSVELQTAPSTDTQYF.

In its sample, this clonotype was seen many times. The CDR3 spells CASSGSGTAYGYTF. The CDR3 DNA follows: TGTGCCAGCAGTGGTTCCGGGACAGCTTATGGCTACACCTTC. This chain connects TRBV6-1 to TRBJ1-2; 7 bases are shared with TRBD1. The CDR3 covers 14 residues. Trimming cost V 4 bases and J 5 bases; bases outside gene matches: 7. The V gene's germline CDR1 is MNHNS and CDR2 SASEGT.

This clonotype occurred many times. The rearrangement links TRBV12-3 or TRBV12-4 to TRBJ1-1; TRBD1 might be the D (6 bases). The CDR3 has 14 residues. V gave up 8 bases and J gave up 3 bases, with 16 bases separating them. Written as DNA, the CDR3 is TGTGCCAGCGCCCTGGGGGGGGCCTACACTGAAGCTTTCTTT. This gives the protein CASALGGAYTEAFF.

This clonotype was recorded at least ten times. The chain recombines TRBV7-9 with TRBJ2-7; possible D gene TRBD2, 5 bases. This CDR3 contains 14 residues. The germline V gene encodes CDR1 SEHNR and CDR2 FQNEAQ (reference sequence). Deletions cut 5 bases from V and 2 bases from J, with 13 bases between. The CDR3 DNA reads TGTGCCAGCAGCAAACCGGGATGGCCCTACGAGCAGTACTTC. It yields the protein CASSKPGWPYEQYF. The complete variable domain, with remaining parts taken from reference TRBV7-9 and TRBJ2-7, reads DTGVSQNPRHKITKRGQNVTFRCDPISEHNRLYWYRQTLGQGPEFLTYFQNEAQLEKSRLLSDRFSAERPKGSFSTLEIQRTEQGDSAMYLCASSKPGWPYEQYFGPGTRLTVT.

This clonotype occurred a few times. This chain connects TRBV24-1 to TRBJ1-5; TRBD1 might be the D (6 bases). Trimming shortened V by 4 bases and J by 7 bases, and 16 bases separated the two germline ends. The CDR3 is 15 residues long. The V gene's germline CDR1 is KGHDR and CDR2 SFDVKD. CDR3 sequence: CATSETGDLWQPQHF. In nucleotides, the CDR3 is TGTGCCACCAGTGAGACAGGAGATCTTTGGCAGCCCCAGCATTTT.

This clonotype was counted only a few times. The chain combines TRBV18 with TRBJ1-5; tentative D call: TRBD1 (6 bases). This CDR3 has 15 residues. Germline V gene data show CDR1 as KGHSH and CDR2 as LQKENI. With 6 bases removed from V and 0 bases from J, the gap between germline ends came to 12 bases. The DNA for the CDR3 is TGTGCCAGCTCGCAACAGGGAAATAGCAATCAGCCCCAGCATTTT. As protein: CASSQQGNSNQPQHF.

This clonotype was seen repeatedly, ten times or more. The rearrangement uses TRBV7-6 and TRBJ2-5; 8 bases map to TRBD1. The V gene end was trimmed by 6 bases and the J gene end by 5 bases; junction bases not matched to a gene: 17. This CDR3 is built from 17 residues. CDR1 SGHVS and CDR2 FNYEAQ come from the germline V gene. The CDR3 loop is CASRTKPGTGVMETQYF. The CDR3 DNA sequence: TGTGCCAGCAGAACCAAACCCGGGACAGGCGTCATGGAGACCCAGTACTTC. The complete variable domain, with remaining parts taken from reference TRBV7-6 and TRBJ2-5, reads GAGVSQSPRYKVTKRGQDVALRCDPISGHVSLYWYRQALGQGPEFLTYFNYEAQQDKSGLPNDRFSAERPEGSISTLTIQRTEQRDSAMYRCASRTKPGTGVMETQYFGPGTRLLVL.

The CDR3 DNA is TGTGCCAGCAGTTTATTTCCAGGCGGGGAGCTGTTTTTT. This translates into CASSLFPGGELFF. V and J are TRBV27 and TRBJ2-2; no firm D call. The CDR3 is 13 residues long. Per the germline V gene, CDR1 is MNHEY and CDR2 is SMNVEV (reference sequence). The ends were cut back, 1 base at V and 7 bases at J, with 7 bases in the middle.

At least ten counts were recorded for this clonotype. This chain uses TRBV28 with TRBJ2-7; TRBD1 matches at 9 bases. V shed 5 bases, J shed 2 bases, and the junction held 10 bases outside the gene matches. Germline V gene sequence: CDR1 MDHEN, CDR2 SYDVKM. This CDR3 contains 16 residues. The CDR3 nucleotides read TGTGCCAGCAGTAAAAACCACAGGGGGCGGCCCTACGAGCAGTACTTC. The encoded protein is CASSKNHRGRPYEQYF. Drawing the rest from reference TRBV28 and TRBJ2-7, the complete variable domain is DVKVTQSSRYLVKRTGEKVFLECVQDMDHENMFWYRQDPGLGLRLIYFSYDVKMKEKGDIPEGYSVSREKKERFSLILESASTNQTSMYLCASSKNHRGRPYEQYFGPGTRLTVT.

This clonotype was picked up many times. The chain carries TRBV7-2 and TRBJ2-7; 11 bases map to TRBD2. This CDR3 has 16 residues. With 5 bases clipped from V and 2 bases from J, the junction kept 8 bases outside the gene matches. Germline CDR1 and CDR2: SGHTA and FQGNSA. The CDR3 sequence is CASSHRLAGPTYEQYF. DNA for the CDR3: TGTGCCAGCAGCCACCGACTAGCGGGGCCGACCTACGAGCAGTACTTC.